The 18 T cell receptor beta chains in this list originate from one sample, sequenced in a study of blood T cell repertoires in COVID-19. Only in-frame clones appear in the TCRdb table, and some are missing; sequencing was by immunoSEQ multiplex PCR. This table holds 70,000 or so clones, around nine tenths found once. The sample was peripheral blood. The receptors originated from a human donor in a cohort sampled during active COVID-19.

The V call is TRBV4-1, the J call TRBJ2-7; 7 bases agree with TRBD2. The CDR3 totals 17 residues. V trimming: 2 bases; J trimming: 3 bases; junction bases outside the gene matches: 13. The germline gives CDR1 MGHRA, CDR2 YSYEKL. The CDR3 reads CASSQPGTTRGDYEQYF. The CDR3 region has the DNA TGCGCCAGCAGCCAACCAGGGACCACTCGGGGGGACTACGAGCAGTACTTC.

The DNA of the CDR3 is TGTGCCAGCAGCCCCTCAGGGGGCGGCTACGAGCAGTACTTC. It translates to CASSPSGGGYEQYF. The chain employs TRBV28 and TRBJ2-7; 8 nucleotides agree with TRBD1. CDR1 is MDHEN and CDR2 is SYDVKM in the germline V gene. This CDR3 is 14 amino acids long. V lost 6 bases and J lost 3; bases outside the gene matches: 7.

This chain links TRBV29-1 with TRBJ2-7; weak D call: TRBD1 (5 bases). The germline CDR1 and CDR2 sequences are SQVTM and ANQGSEA. Between the trimmed V and J ends, which lost 1 base and 0 bases, there was a span of 7 bases. CDR3 length: 13 residues. The CDR3 DNA follows: TGCAGCGTTGAAGGACAGTACTCCTACGAGCAGTACTTC. Translated: CSVEGQYSYEQYF.

This sequence joins TRBV9 and TRBJ2-7, with TRBD2 matching 11 bases. The CDR3 has 15 amino acids. CDR1 SGDLS and CDR2 YYNGEE come from the germline V gene. V was clipped by 2 bases and J by 2 bases; unmatched bases: 3. CDR3 sequence: CASSVSSGGPYEQYF. The CDR3, as DNA: TGTGCCAGCAGCGTTTCTAGCGGGGGGCCCTACGAGCAGTACTTC.

The chain has TRBV11-2 and TRBJ2-7; no clear D. Per germline, CDR1 SGHAT and CDR2 FQNNGV. V dropped 1 base and J dropped 5 bases, with 6 bases sitting between them. The CDR3 spans 12 residues. The CDR3 coding sequence is TGTGCCAGCAGCTTAGTCGTCCACGAGCAGTACTTC. Amino acids: CASSLVVHEQYF.

The chain employs TRBV7-9 and TRBJ2-7; the match to TRBD2 covers 9 bases. The V and J ends lost 5 bases and 7 bases, in that order; junction bases with no gene match: 12. Germline values: CDR1 SEHNR, CDR2 FQNEAQ (reference sequence). The length of the CDR3 is 15 residues. CDR3 coding DNA: TGTGCCAGCAGCCCCACACGCGGGGGGGCGGGGGAGCAGTACTTC. Translating it yields CASSPTRGGAGEQYF.

The chain uses TRBV4-2 and TRBJ1-2; no reliable D call. Trimming left V 0 bases short and J 5 bases short, with 7 bases between. Per germline, CDR1 LGHNA and CDR2 YNFKEQ. This CDR3 has 13 residues. The CDR3, as DNA: TGTGCCAGCAGCCAAGATCCCGCGTATGGCTACACCTTC. This gives the protein CASSQDPAYGYTF.

The chain links TRBV11-2 to TRBJ1-4, with a weak D call TRBD1 (6 bases). The CDR3 runs 16 residues. Germline V gene sequence: CDR1 SGHAT, CDR2 FQNNGV. Trimming stripped 5 bases from V and 5 bases from J, with 18 bases between. The CDR3 DNA reads as TGTGCCAGCAGCCCGAAGGGCAGGGGCTCCAATGAAAAACTGTTTTTT. Protein sequence: CASSPKGRGSNEKLFF.

This chain links TRBV19 with TRBJ1-5, with D perhaps TRBD1 (5 bases). Germline lookup yields CDR1 LNHDA and CDR2 SQIVND (reference sequence). V lost 7 bases to trimming and J lost 6 bases, with 19 bases between them. The CDR3 has 15 residues. The CDR3 region is CASTSLEGMSQPQHF. CDR3 nucleotide sequence: TGTGCCAGTACCTCCTTGGAGGGGATGAGTCAGCCCCAGCATTTT.

Points on this clone: One end of the junction does not line up with germline, which may come from a read error. The V gene is TRBV6-5, the J gene TRBJ2-3; TRBD1 agrees at 9 bases. CDR3 size: 10 residues. In germline, CDR1 is MNHEY, CDR2 SVGAGI. The CDR3 DNA is TGTGCCAGTTGGGACAGGGTCTTGGATTTT. Translating gives CASWDRVLDF.

The chain employs TRBV28 and TRBJ1-6; maybe TRBD1 (6 bases). The CDR3 extends over 15 amino acids. Trimming removed 6 bases from V and 9 bases from J, with 18 bases in between. Germline V CDR1 and CDR2: MDHEN, SYDVKM. The CDR3 spells CASRGGRGQGSPLHF. CDR3 nucleotides: TGTGCCAGCAGAGGGGGGCGGGGGCAGGGTTCACCCCTCCACTTT.

The chain has TRBV21-1 and TRBJ2-7; the table assigns TRBD2, which was not confirmed against the DNA. TRBV21-1 is a pseudogene. CDR3 length equals 14 residues. CDR3 residues: CASSNTGEGTEQYF. CDR3 in DNA: TGTGCCAGCAGCAACACGGGGGAAGGTACCGAGCAGTACTTC.

V is TRBV11-2 and J is TRBJ1-5; D remains ambiguous. This CDR3 has 15 amino acids. Germline V lookup: CDR1 SGHAT, CDR2 FQNNGV. The V gene lost 5 bases and the J gene lost 2 bases, with 13 bases spanning the gap. The CDR3 reads CASSQSRGGNQPQHF. The CDR3 nucleotides are TGTGCCAGCAGCCAGTCTCGGGGAGGCAATCAGCCCCAGCATTTT.

J is TRBJ1-5 and V is TRBV27, with unresolved D. This CDR3 contains 13 residues. V was pared by 4 bases and J by 4 bases, with 8 bases between. Germline CDR1 reads MNHEY; CDR2 reads SMNVEV (reference sequence). CDR3 DNA sequence: TGTGCCAGCAGTTCGGAGAGAAATCAGCCCCAGCATTTT. The encoded protein is CASSSERNQPQHF.

The genes are TRBV5-8 and TRBJ1-2, with D hard to call. The length of the CDR3 is 14 residues. Deletions cut 0 bases from V and 8 bases from J, with 14 bases between. From germline, CDR1 is SGHTS and CDR2 YDEGEE. This CDR3 reads CASSLEPETRGYTF. In nucleotides, the CDR3 is TGTGCCAGCAGCTTGGAGCCCGAGACAAGGGGCTACACCTTC.

This sequence joins TRBV12-3 or TRBV12-4 and TRBJ2-4, with 9 bases fitting TRBD2. The CDR3 is made up of 13 amino acids. V trimming: 1 base; J trimming: 15 bases; junction bases outside the gene matches: 7. The CDR3 DNA reads as TGTGCCAGCAGTTTAGAGGTAGCGGGGGACGTGTACTTC. Translated: CASSLEVAGDVYF.

This clone appeared a single time. DNA of the CDR3: TGTGCCAGCAGCCCAACAGGGGGCTACGAGCAGTACTTC. Its translation is CASSPTGGYEQYF. The gene calls are TRBV7-2 and TRBJ2-7; 8 nucleotides match TRBD1. Germline V gene lookup returns CDR1 SGHTA and CDR2 FQGNSA. Unmatched junction bases numbered 3, after V lost 5 bases and J lost 3 bases. The length of the CDR3 is 13 residues.

The chain recombines TRBV28 with TRBJ2-7, with 9 bases that match TRBD1. The V gene end was trimmed by 5 bases and the J gene end by 4 bases; junction bases not matched to a gene: 9. CDR3 size: 15 residues. CDR1 and CDR2 (germline): MDHEN, SYDVKM. CDR3 sequence reads: CASSPPDRGNYEQYF. CDR3 bases: TGTGCCAGCAGTCCGCCAGACAGGGGGAATTACGAGCAGTACTTC.